Below, 21 T cell receptor beta chains from the same sample are listed, as sequenced in a study of blood T cell repertoires in COVID-19. Here immunoSEQ multiplex PCR was the method, and the copy in TCRdb shows in-frame clones only, minus some. The sample contains more than 200,000 clones, about four fifths of which appear only once. Sequenced material: peripheral blood. The origin of the receptors is a man aged 40-55 years with active or convalescent COVID-19.

J is TRBJ1-4 and V is TRBV3-1 (or the pseudogene TRBV3-2); D is undetermined. Germline CDR1 is LGHDT and CDR2 is YNNKEL (reference sequence). The CDR3 consists of 14 residues. Trimming pared 0 bases from V and 3 bases from J, leaving 5 bases between. CDR3 coding DNA: TGTGCCAGCAGCCAAGATCAGGCTAATGAAAAACTGTTTTTT. Protein sequence: CASSQDQANEKLFF.

This sequence joins TRBV5-1 and TRBJ1-4; D is unresolved. The CDR3 has 14 residues. The V gene's germline CDR1 is SGHRS and CDR2 YFSETQ. V was cut by 2 bases and J by 0 bases, with 5 bases left in between. CDR3 nucleotides: TGCGCCAGCAGCTTTTCCTCAACTAATGAAAAACTGTTTTTT. It is translated as CASSFSSTNEKLFF.

The rearrangement uses TRBV28 and TRBJ1-2; D is unclear. Trimming left V 5 bases short and J 6 bases short, with 13 bases between. The germline V gene encodes CDR1 MDHEN and CDR2 SYDVKM. There are 13 residues in the CDR3. The CDR3 loop reads CASSGTRVDGYTF. The CDR3 DNA reads as TGTGCCAGCAGTGGAACACGGGTAGATGGCTACACCTTC.

The chain is built from TRBV10-3 and TRBJ2-1; D is perhaps TRBD1 (6 bases). Trimming removed 8 bases at V and 5 bases at J, with 13 bases between. Germline CDR1 ENHRY, CDR2 SYGVKD. The CDR3 consists of 13 residues. The chain's CDR3 is CAIWRTDNNEQFF. The CDR3 DNA follows: TGTGCCATCTGGCGGACAGACAACAATGAGCAGTTCTTC.

J is TRBJ1-6 and V is TRBV6-1, with D possibly TRBD1 on 5 matching bases. This CDR3 contains 16 residues. Germline assignment: CDR1 MNHNS and CDR2 SASEGT. V was shortened by 2 bases and J by 3 bases, with 11 bases between the two germline ends. CDR3 loop: CASSERQRDYNSPLHF. For the CDR3, the DNA is TGTGCCAGCAGTGAAAGACAGCGGGACTATAATTCACCCCTCCACTTT.

The count of this clone is one. The V call is TRBV7-9, the J call TRBJ1-4; the D is unclear. V gave up 2 bases and J gave up 0 bases, with 7 bases separating them. The CDR3 totals 15 residues. CDR1 and CDR2 (germline): SEHNR, FQNEAQ (reference sequence). For the CDR3, the DNA is TGTGCCAGCAGCTTAATGGCAGCAACTAATGAAAAACTGTTTTTT. This codes for CASSLMAATNEKLFF. Together with reference TRBV7-9 and TRBJ1-4, the CDR3 gives the full variable domain: DTGVSQNPRHKITKRGQNVTFRCDPISEHNRLYWYRQTLGQGPEFLTYFQNEAQLEKSRLLSDRFSAERPKGSFSTLEIQRTEQGDSAMYLCASSLMAATNEKLFFGSGTQLSVL.

J is TRBJ1-2 and V is TRBV4-3; no reliable D call. The CDR3 length is 14 residues. Per the germline V gene, CDR1 is LGHNA and CDR2 is YSLEER. The germline V and J ends were trimmed by 1 base and 3 bases, with 9 bases remaining between them. CDR3 sequence: CASSQGDTHYGYTF. CDR3 in DNA: TGCGCCAGCAGCCAAGGTGACACACACTATGGCTACACCTTC.

This clone was detected a few times. J is TRBJ1-3 and V is TRBV23-1, with D tentatively TRBD1 (5 bases). TRBV23-1 is an ORF for which the function is uncertain. This CDR3 is 16 amino acids long. V dropped 1 base and J dropped 2 bases, with 12 bases sitting between them. The chain's CDR3 is CASSQLKGRTGNTIYF. The CDR3, as DNA: TGCGCCAGCAGTCAATTAAAGGGGCGGACTGGAAACACCATATATTTT.

This chain joins TRBV12-2 and TRBJ1-3. TRBV12-2 is described as a pseudogene. The CDR3 runs 21 residues. The CDR3 loop is CASRLGRWDRKCLTKSGTIYF. The DNA of the CDR3 is TGTGCAAGTCGCTTAGGGCGTTGGGACCGAAAATGCTTAACTAAGAGCGGGACCATATATTTT.

The CDR3 is CASSPKTGPGGSYEQYF. The DNA of the CDR3 is TGCGCCAGCAGCCCAAAGACGGGGCCAGGGGGATCCTACGAGCAGTACTTC. V is TRBV4-1 and J is TRBJ2-7, with 7 bases identical to TRBD1. CDR1 is MGHRA, CDR2 YSYEKL, per germline. CDR3 length: 17 amino acids. V dropped 4 bases and J dropped 1; count of bases not matched to a gene: 13.

This clone has only a few counts. V usage is TRBV6-5 and J usage is TRBJ2-7, with 8 bases identical to TRBD1. The CDR3 sequence is 15 residues long. With V trimmed by 6 bases and J by 3 bases, 10 bases remained unmatched. The germline CDR1 and CDR2 sequences are MNHEY and SVGAGI. CDR3: CASRKGDGQGYEQYF. The CDR3 nucleotides are TGTGCCAGCAGAAAAGGAGATGGACAGGGCTACGAGCAGTACTTC.

The V call is TRBV6-5, the J call TRBJ2-2; the D gene is possibly TRBD1 (6 bases). This CDR3 is 15 amino acids long. V lost 5 bases and J lost 2, with 12 bases in between. Looked up from germline, CDR1 is MNHEY and CDR2 is SVGAGI. The CDR3 is CASSPRTVNTGELFF. In DNA form, the CDR3 reads TGTGCCAGCAGTCCCCGGACAGTCAACACCGGGGAGCTGTTTTTT.

The chain employs TRBV5-4 and TRBJ2-5; 10 bases match TRBD1. Germline assignment: CDR1 SGHNT and CDR2 YYREEE (reference sequence). CDR3 length: 15 residues. Losses at the gene ends were 6 bases for V and 4 bases for J; bases not matched to a gene: 9. The CDR3 protein is CASTRQGAVGETQYF. CDR3 DNA: TGTGCCAGCACCAGACAGGGGGCGGTTGGAGAGACCCAGTACTTC.

The CDR3 loop reads CASSLVGVTGNTIYF. The CDR3 coding sequence is TGTGCCAGCAGCTTAGTCGGGGTGACTGGAAACACCATATATTTT. V usage is TRBV11-2 and J usage is TRBJ1-3; D call uncertain. The V gene's germline CDR1 is SGHAT and CDR2 FQNNGV. The CDR3 runs to 15 residues. Trimming pared 1 base from V and 2 bases from J, leaving 9 bases between.

J is TRBJ2-3 and V is TRBV2, with 9 bases aligning to TRBD2. Germline trimming cut 3 bases from V and 4 bases from J; bases unmatched to any gene: 5. The CDR3 extends over 15 amino acids. Germline CDR1 reads SNHLY; CDR2 reads FYNNEI. The CDR3 is CASSERREGADTQYF. CDR3 sequence (DNA): TGTGCCAGCAGTGAGAGGCGGGAGGGGGCAGATACGCAGTATTTT.

CDR3 residues: CASSLATYNEKLFF. CDR3 DNA sequence: TGTGCCAGCAGTTTAGCTACCTATAATGAAAAACTGTTTTTT. The chain combines TRBV28 with TRBJ1-4, with D unresolved. V lost 2 bases and J lost 4, with 8 bases in between. The CDR3 runs to 14 residues. CDR1 and CDR2 from the germline V gene are MDHEN and SYDVKM.

J is TRBJ2-2 and V is TRBV9; 8 nucleotides line up with TRBD2. The CDR3 loop spans 16 amino acids. Per germline, CDR1 SGDLS and CDR2 YYNGEE. V lost 3 bases and J lost 3; bases outside the gene matches: 7. The CDR3 protein is CASSARGSGDTGELFF. DNA of the CDR3: TGTGCCAGCAGCGCGAGAGGTAGCGGGGACACCGGGGAGCTGTTTTTT.

The chain has TRBV29-1 and TRBJ2-3, with 9 bases lining up with TRBD1. There are 13 residues in the CDR3. Germline V gives CDR1 SQVTM, CDR2 ANQGSEA. Unmatched junction bases numbered 7, after V lost 8 bases and J lost 4 bases. The CDR3 DNA follows: TGCAGCACCCGGCGACAGGGGGCAGATACGCAGTATTTT. Protein product: CSTRRQGADTQYF.

The V and J genes are TRBV7-9 and TRBJ2-3, with TRBD2 identical over 11 bases. The germline V gene has CDR1 SEHNR and CDR2 FQNEAQ (reference sequence). The ends lost 1 base at V and 5 bases at J; junction bases unmatched: 2. CDR3 length: 15 residues. CDR3 coding DNA: TGTGCCAGCAGCTTAGGACTAGCGGGGATAGATACGCAGTATTTT. This gives the protein CASSLGLAGIDTQYF.

This clone was recorded only once. The chain couples TRBV2 to TRBJ2-2; 7 bases agree with TRBD2. The CDR3 is made up of 12 amino acids. V trimming: 11 bases; J trimming: 6 bases; junction bases outside the gene matches: 6. Looked up from germline, CDR1 is SNHLY and CDR2 is FYNNEI. CDR3 bases: TGTGCCGGGCAGCGGGACCCCGGGGAGCTGTTTTTT. It encodes CAGQRDPGELFF.

The gene calls are TRBV18 and TRBJ2-7, with D possibly being TRBD1 (6 bases). The CDR3 is 18 amino acids. Deletions cut 3 bases from V and 2 bases from J, with 23 bases between. Germline CDR1 KGHSH, CDR2 LQKENI. CDR3 region: CASSPPEGTGKVAYEQYF. The CDR3 coding sequence is TGTGCCAGCTCACCCCCTGAGGGAACAGGGAAGGTCGCCTACGAGCAGTACTTC.